One T cell receptor (beta chain) is described in this entry. A junction end diverges from the germline sequence, so it may reflect a read error. None of the patients had undergone any treatment ahead of thyroid surgery. TCRdb reassembled clones from the PCR reads with MiXCR. In the table there are about 21,000 clones, roughly 18% of which are singletons. The record originates from a study of metastatic and nonmetastatic thyroid tumors. Germline lookup yields CDR1 DFQATT and CDR2 SNEGSKA (reference sequence). CDR3 length: 13 amino acids. This sequence originates from a male donor with papillary thyroid cancer or a benign thyroid nodule (not recorded which). Some clones in this sample may be carry-over from other donors' samples. The sequenced material came from blood. J is TRBJ1-3 and V is TRBV20-1; D unclear. This CDR3 reads CSARVGVGKTIYF. In DNA form, the CDR3 reads TGTAGTGCTAGGGTCGGCGTAGGAAAAACCATATATTTT.